This T cell receptor (beta chain) was profiled in a study of blood T cell repertoires in COVID-19. Clones were read by immunoSEQ multiplex PCR, and TCRdb kept only the in-frame ones, dropping some. The profile shows around 60,000 clones, approximately 90% of them singletons. The sequenced sample consisted of peripheral blood. The sequence was obtained from a woman of 80 years or more with active COVID-19.

The CDR3 DNA follows: TGTGCCAGCAGGAACCAACAGGGTATGACAGATACGCAGTATTTT. This sequence encodes CASRNQQGMTDTQYF. The V call is TRBV6-5, the J call TRBJ2-3; perhaps TRBD1 as D (6 bases). This CDR3 spans 15 amino acids. Germline CDR1 reads MNHEY; CDR2 reads SVGAGI. Trimming removed 6 bases at V and 3 bases at J, with 16 bases between.